The 18 T cell receptor beta chains listed next were all sequenced from one sample in a study of T cells in Graves' hyperthyroidism and ophthalmopathy. Using RNA transcripts as the source, TCR beta CDR3 regions were amplified. TCR CDR3 regions were first amplified by RT-PCR with HTBI primers. TCRdb analysed the multiplex PCR reads with MiXCR anew, one entry per CDR3 protein. The data contain 300,000 to 450,000 distinct CDR3 sequences, over 11% of them singletons. Sequencing was done on a sample of blood. These receptors all come from a woman aged 60-75 years with Graves' hyperthyroidism.

This clonotype was seen many times. The rearrangement links TRBV27 to TRBJ2-7, with 10 positions matching TRBD1. CDR3 length equals 12 residues. In germline, CDR1 is MNHEY, CDR2 SMNVEV (reference sequence). V shed 8 bases and J 3 bases; nucleotides not matched to a gene: 1. The CDR3 DNA is TGTGCCAGCGGGACAGGGGACTACGAGCAGTACTTC. Its translation is CASGTGDYEQYF.

This clonotype was seen at least ten times. The chain couples TRBV11-3 to TRBJ2-1, with D possibly matching TRBD2 (5 bases). Trimming took off 2 bases at V and 5 bases at J, with 7 bases between the two ends. This CDR3 contains 13 residues. The germline CDR1 and CDR2 sequences are SGHNT and YENEEA. In DNA form, the CDR3 reads TGTGCCAGCAGCTTATACGGGAACAATGAGCAGTTCTTC. It specifies CASSLYGNNEQFF.

The chain employs TRBV4-2 and TRBJ2-7; 10 bases are shared with TRBD2. Germline CDR1 is LGHNA and CDR2 is YNFKEQ. Trimming at V came to 1 base and at J to 2 bases, leaving 2 bases not matched to a gene. The CDR3 consists of 15 residues. DNA for the CDR3: TGTGCCAGCAGCCAAGTAGCGGGAGGCCCCTACGAGCAGTACTTC. Amino acid sequence: CASSQVAGGPYEQYF.

In its sample, this clonotype was seen many times. The chain couples TRBV27 to TRBJ2-1; 10 bases fit TRBD2. The CDR3 consists of 17 residues. CDR1 MNHEY and CDR2 SMNVEV come from the germline V gene (reference sequence). V shed 5 bases, J shed 5 bases, and the junction held 12 bases outside the gene matches. CDR3 sequence (DNA): TGTGCCAGCAGTCTCCGGACTAGCGGAAGCCGCAACAATGAGCAGTTCTTC. As protein: CASSLRTSGSRNNEQFF.

This clonotype was seen at least ten times. The chain is built from TRBV12-5 and TRBJ2-1; TRBD2 agrees at 8 bases. This CDR3 region has 15 residues. The junction had 8 bases not matched to a gene; V was cut back by 3 bases and J by 7 bases. The germline gives CDR1 LGHNT, CDR2 FRNRAP. The CDR3 DNA follows: TGTGCTAGTGGTTTTGGGCGGGAGGCCGGGAATGAGCAGTTCTTC. Amino acid sequence: CASGFGREAGNEQFF.

This clonotype was observed many times. The CDR3 protein is CASSPLAGGLVNEQFF. CDR3 nucleotide sequence: TGTGCCAGCAGCCCGCTAGCGGGAGGCCTTGTCAATGAGCAGTTCTTC. This chain uses TRBV11-3 with TRBJ2-1; TRBD2 matches at 11 bases. The J segment lost 6 bases and the V segment lost 5 bases, leaving 9 bases of the junction unmatched. The germline gives CDR1 SGHNT, CDR2 YENEEA. This CDR3 spans 16 amino acids. The full variable domain, with the rest looked up from reference TRBV11-3 and TRBJ2-1, is EAGVVQSPRYKIIEKKQPVAFWCNPISGHNTLYWYLQNLGQGPELLIRYENEEAVDDSQLPKDRFSAERLKGVDSTLKIQPAELGDSAVYLCASSPLAGGLVNEQFFGPGTRLTVL.

The V call is TRBV10-2, the J call TRBJ2-7; 13 nucleotides match TRBD2. The CDR3 loop spans 17 amino acids. The J segment lost 2 bases and the V segment lost 6 bases, leaving 10 bases of the junction unmatched. The germline gives CDR1 WSHSY, CDR2 SAAADI. CDR3 DNA sequence: TGCGCCAGCAGCCGAGGCGCCGGGACTAGCGGGGCCTACGAGCAGTACTTC. Translating it yields CASSRGAGTSGAYEQYF.

The chain couples TRBV19 to TRBJ2-2, with D unclear. V lost 2 bases and J lost 1, with 5 bases in between. This CDR3 contains 14 residues. Germline V lookup: CDR1 LNHDA, CDR2 SQIVND (reference sequence). The CDR3 bases are TGTGCCAGTAGTATATTCAGGAACACCGGGGAGCTGTTTTTT. Its translation is CASSIFRNTGELFF.

In this sample, this clonotype turned up a few times. The gene calls are TRBV20-1 and TRBJ2-3, with 7 nucleotides matching TRBD2. CDR3 length: 14 residues. The junction had 10 bases not matched to a gene; V was cut back by 2 bases and J by 8 bases. Looked up from germline, CDR1 is DFQATT and CDR2 is SNEGSKA (reference sequence). CDR3 sequence reads: CSARSGLDPPTQYF. For the CDR3, the DNA is TGCAGTGCTAGATCTGGACTAGATCCTCCTACGCAGTATTTT.

Only a few counts were recorded for this clonotype. The V call is TRBV20-1, the J call TRBJ2-5, with 7 bases lining up with TRBD2. V lost 3 bases to trimming and J lost 2 bases; unmatched junction nucleotides: 9. CDR3 length equals 15 residues. In germline, CDR1 is DFQATT, CDR2 SNEGSKA (reference sequence). The CDR3 DNA reads as TGCAGTGCTAGTCCCGGGACTACGGCTCAAGAGACCCAGTACTTC. Its translation: CSASPGTTAQETQYF.

This clonotype was counted ten times or more. The chain recombines TRBV27 with TRBJ1-5; the match to TRBD1 covers 7 bases. V lost 2 bases, J lost 7 bases, and 8 bases stayed unmatched. The CDR3 loop spans 15 amino acids. From germline, CDR1 is MNHEY and CDR2 SMNVEV (reference sequence). The CDR3 loop is CASSLRNRGGQPQHF. DNA for the CDR3: TGTGCCAGCAGTTTACGCAACAGGGGAGGGCAGCCCCAGCATTTT.

This clonotype has a handful of counts. For the CDR3, the DNA is TGTGCCAGTAGTGTGCTAGCGCAGACCGGGGAGCTGTTTTTT. It is translated as CASSVLAQTGELFF. This chain connects TRBV19 to TRBJ2-2; D possibly corresponds to TRBD2 (6 bases). V was trimmed by 5 bases and J by 5 bases, leaving 12 bases between them. CDR1 and CDR2 (germline): LNHDA, SQIVND (reference sequence). The CDR3 length is 14 residues.

This clonotype has a count of ten or more. The V call is TRBV5-6, the J call TRBJ2-1; 14 positions match TRBD2. After removal of 3 bases from V and 6 bases from J, the junction contained 5 bases not matched to a gene. CDR1 SGHDT and CDR2 YYEEEE come from the germline V gene. This CDR3 is built from 16 residues. For the CDR3, the DNA is TGTGCCAGCAGCTGGGGACTAGCGGGAGCAGTCAATGAGCAGTTCTTC. Translated, it gives CASSWGLAGAVNEQFF.

This clonotype was recorded many times. Here the CDR3 DNA reads TGTGCCAGCAACTCGCCGGGGACTGGCTCCTACGAGCAGTACTTC. Translated: CASNSPGTGSYEQYF. V and J are TRBV5-4 and TRBJ2-7; TRBD2 is a possible D gene (6 bases). CDR3 length: 15 residues. Per germline, CDR1 SGHNT and CDR2 YYREEE (reference sequence). The V gene lost 6 bases and the J gene lost 0 bases, with 16 bases spanning the gap.

This clonotype was observed at least ten times. The chain recombines TRBV6-1 with TRBJ2-7; 8 bases are a match to TRBD2. Germline assignment: CDR1 MNHNS and CDR2 SASEGT. The CDR3 length is 18 residues. V gave up 4 bases and J gave up 4 bases; unmatched junction bases: 18. This CDR3 reads CASSGSRRGSGNRYEQYF. DNA for the CDR3: TGTGCCAGCAGTGGATCCCGAAGGGGTAGCGGGAACAGGTACGAGCAGTACTTC.

This rearrangement joins TRBV13 to TRBJ2-7; 12 bases match TRBD2. V lost 5 bases and J lost 2; bases outside the gene matches: 7. Germline assignment: CDR1 PRHDT and CDR2 FYEKMQ (reference sequence). This CDR3 contains 16 residues. The CDR3 DNA reads TGTGCCAGCAGCCCGCCGGGACTAGCGGGTCCCTACGAGCAGTACTTC. It codes for CASSPPGLAGPYEQYF.

This clonotype was recorded many times. This rearrangement joins TRBV4-1 to TRBJ2-1, with TRBD2 matching 7 bases. V trimming: 3 bases; J trimming: 0 bases; junction bases outside the gene matches: 14. Germline loops: CDR1 MGHRA, CDR2 YSYEKL. This CDR3 is built from 19 residues. CDR3 nucleotides: TGCGCCAGCAGCCACCCAACCCGGCGGGAGACTCGCTCCTACAATGAGCAGTTCTTC. Encoded protein: CASSHPTRRETRSYNEQFF.

This clonotype was found a few times. The gene calls are TRBV30 and TRBJ2-6; TRBD1 matches 7 bases. V gave up 5 bases and J gave up 1 base; unmatched junction bases: 5. There are 15 residues in the CDR3. Germline CDR1 reads GTSNPN; CDR2 reads SVGIG (reference sequence). For the CDR3, the DNA is TGTGCCTGGGACAGGGTCGGATCTGGGGCCAACGTCCTGACTTTC. Protein: CAWDRVGSGANVLTF.